This T cell receptor (beta chain) was observed in a study of cytotoxic CD8 clonotypes in ibrutinib-treated CLL. CDR1 ENHRY and CDR2 SYGVKD come from the germline V gene. Trimming took off 0 bases at V and 10 bases at J, with 13 bases between the two ends. The CDR3 runs 15 residues. The method was immunoSEQ multiplex PCR; TCRdb's version includes in-frame clones alone and lacks a portion of them. The sample yields some 98,000 clones, 60% to 80% seen once. The sample was PBMCs, taken after 12 months of ibrutinib treatment. This clonotype was sampled from a human donor with chronic lymphocytic leukemia. The V gene is TRBV10-3, the J gene TRBJ1-6, with a possible D match to TRBD1 (6 bases). The CDR3 region is CAISESSGEYSPLHF. In nucleotides, the CDR3 is TGTGCCATCAGTGAGTCGTCAGGGGAATACTCACCCCTCCACTTT.